This T cell receptor beta chain was retrieved from a study of blood T cell repertoires in COVID-19. Sequenced by immunoSEQ multiplex PCR; TCRdb stores in-frame clones only, minus some. The repertoire holds 35,000 to 50,000 clones, with about 85% as singletons. This CDR3 has 14 residues. Trimming took off 5 bases at V and 7 bases at J, with 17 bases between the two ends. The germline V gene has CDR1 SGHDN and CDR2 FVKESK. The sequencing input was peripheral blood. V usage is TRBV14 and J usage is TRBJ1-2; D gene uncertain. This receptor was taken from a man aged 55-75 years with acute or convalescent COVID-19. The CDR3 here is CASSKVGFRLGYTF. The CDR3, as DNA: TGTGCCAGCAGCAAGGTGGGCTTTAGGCTTGGCTACACCTTC.